This is a list of T cell receptor beta chains from one sample in a study of T cells in Graves' hyperthyroidism and ophthalmopathy. One entry per CDR3 protein results from TCRdb running MiXCR on the multiplex PCR reads. The sample has hundreds of thousands of distinct CDR3 sequences, around 15% seen once. The sequenced material came from blood. The receptors here all came from a woman under 40 with Graves' hyperthyroidism. Each CDR3 is given with its conserved first and last residue. A D gene is named only where the DNA matches it firmly. Size values are once, few and many counts, or a class for expanded clones, and some rows have none.

d_gene: TRBD2
v_gene: TRBV30
abundance: many
j_gene: TRBJ2-1
CDR3aa: CAWSRLAGVYNEQFF
CDR3nt: TGTGCCTGGAGTCGACTAGCGGGAGTGTACAATGAGCAGTTCTTC

d_gene: -
v_gene: TRBV5-1
abundance: many
j_gene: TRBJ2-1
CDR3aa: CASSPGDEGNEQFF
CDR3nt: TGCGCCAGCAGCCCGGGGGACGAAGGCAATGAGCAGTTCTTC

d_gene: -
v_gene: TRBV6-1
abundance: many
j_gene: TRBJ2-2
CDR3aa: CASSEVADTGELFF
CDR3nt: TGTGCCAGCAGTGAGGTAGCGGACACCGGGGAGCTGTTTTTT

d_gene: -
v_gene: TRBV2
abundance: many
j_gene: TRBJ2-7
CDR3aa: CASKLVSSEQYF
CDR3nt: TGTGCCAGCAAACTAGTATCCTCCGAGCAGTACTTC

d_gene: TRBD2
v_gene: TRBV20-1
abundance: many
j_gene: TRBJ2-2
CDR3aa: CSARLRTGGLIGELFF
CDR3nt: TGCAGTGCACGGCTAAGGACGGGGGGGCTGATCGGGGAGCTGTTTTTT

d_gene: -
v_gene: TRBV7-8
abundance: -
j_gene: TRBJ2-1
CDR3aa: CASSFAPGQSAYNEQFF
CDR3nt: TGTGCCAGCAGCTTCGCGCCGGGGCAGTCCGCGTACAATGAGCAGTTCTTC

d_gene: TRBD1
v_gene: TRBV18
abundance: -
j_gene: TRBJ2-1
CDR3aa: CASTRLGQLINNEQFF
CDR3nt: TGTGCCAGCACGCGATTGGGACAGCTAATCAACAATGAGCAGTTCTTC

d_gene: TRBD1
v_gene: TRBV28
abundance: -
j_gene: TRBJ1-4
CDR3aa: CASSSTKTGDPIWDNEKLFF
CDR3nt: TGTGCCAGCAGTTCCACCAAAACAGGGGACCCGATATGGGACAATGAAAAACTGTTTTTT

d_gene: -
v_gene: TRBV13
abundance: many
j_gene: TRBJ2-2
CDR3aa: CASSARQGELFF
CDR3nt: TGTGCCAGCAGCGCCCGACAGGGGGAGCTGTTTTTT

d_gene: TRBD1
v_gene: TRBV11-2
abundance: many
j_gene: TRBJ1-2
CDR3aa: CASSSGQGYGYTF
CDR3nt: TGTGCCAGCAGCTCGGGACAGGGGTACGGCTACACCTTC

d_gene: -
v_gene: TRBV5-6
abundance: few
j_gene: TRBJ2-3
CDR3aa: CASSLVHGADTQYF
CDR3nt: TGTGCCAGCAGCTTGGTTCATGGGGCAGATACGCAGTATTTT

d_gene: -
v_gene: TRBV28
abundance: -
j_gene: TRBJ2-7
CDR3aa: CASTARSRFEQSF
CDR3nt: TGTGCCAGCACCGCCCGATCTAGGTTCGAGCAGTCCTTC

d_gene: -
v_gene: TRBV2
abundance: many
j_gene: TRBJ2-1
CDR3aa: CASRSWDEQFF
CDR3nt: TGTGCCAGCAGGAGCTGGGATGAGCAGTTCTTC

d_gene: TRBD1
v_gene: TRBV12-5
abundance: -
j_gene: TRBJ1-1
CDR3aa: CASGLIPGQGGLNTEAFF
CDR3nt: TGTGCTAGTGGTTTGATACCAGGACAGGGGGGGCTGAACACTGAAGCTTTCTTT

d_gene: -
v_gene: TRBV10-3
abundance: -
j_gene: TRBJ1-2
CDR3aa: CAISESGNGGTNYGYTF
CDR3nt: TGTGCCATCAGTGAGTCTGGGAACGGGGGCACTAACTATGGCTACACCTTC

d_gene: TRBD2
v_gene: TRBV5-1
abundance: -
j_gene: TRBJ2-7
CDR3aa: CASTLAGGRGSEQYF
CDR3nt: TGCGCCAGTACCCTCGCTGGCGGGAGGGGCTCCGAGCAGTACTTC

d_gene: TRBD1
v_gene: TRBV24-1
abundance: -
j_gene: TRBJ1-1
CDR3aa: CATSDLARGEAEAFF
CDR3nt: TGTGCCACCAGTGATTTGGCCAGGGGGGAGGCTGAAGCTTTCTTT

d_gene: TRBD1
v_gene: TRBV11-2
abundance: many
j_gene: TRBJ2-5
CDR3aa: CASSQGQPEETQYF
CDR3nt: TGTGCCAGCAGCCAGGGACAGCCGGAAGAGACCCAGTACTTC

d_gene: -
v_gene: TRBV20-1
abundance: -
j_gene: TRBJ1-1
CDR3aa: CSASREAEAFF
CDR3nt: TGCAGTGCTAGTAGGGAGGCTGAAGCTTTCTTT

d_gene: TRBD2
v_gene: TRBV6-2/TRBV6-3
abundance: few
j_gene: TRBJ2-1
CDR3aa: CASSYFTFLAGDNEQFF
CDR3nt: TGTGCCAGCAGTTACTTTACCTTCCTAGCGGGTGACAATGAGCAGTTCTTC

d_gene: -
v_gene: TRBV28
abundance: many
j_gene: TRBJ1-5
CDR3aa: CASSTPSGRVVGPPNQPQHF
CDR3nt: TGTGCCAGCAGCACCCCATCGGGCAGGGTGGTGGGGCCTCCAAATCAGCCCCAGCATTTT

d_gene: TRBD1
v_gene: TRBV7-3
abundance: many
j_gene: TRBJ2-7
CDR3aa: CASSFSPGAGGRESEQYF
CDR3nt: TGTGCCAGCAGCTTTTCCCCTGGGGCAGGGGGAAGAGAGAGCGAGCAGTACTTC

d_gene: -
v_gene: TRBV5-1
abundance: many
j_gene: TRBJ2-1
CDR3aa: CASSLASGGSEQFF
CDR3nt: TGCGCCAGCAGCTTGGCCTCGGGTGGGAGTGAGCAGTTCTTC

d_gene: TRBD1
v_gene: TRBV2
abundance: many
j_gene: TRBJ1-3
CDR3aa: CASREEGGTGNTIYF
CDR3nt: TGTGCCAGCCGAGAGGAAGGGGGCACTGGAAACACCATATATTTT

d_gene: -
v_gene: TRBV6-5
abundance: -
j_gene: TRBJ2-1
CDR3aa: CASSYDYDPYNEQFF
CDR3nt: TGTGCCAGCAGTTACGACTATGACCCCTACAATGAGCAGTTCTTC

d_gene: -
v_gene: TRBV9
abundance: few
j_gene: TRBJ1-2
CDR3aa: CASSVEQGHGYTF
CDR3nt: TGTGCCAGCAGCGTAGAACAGGGTCATGGCTACACCTTC

d_gene: TRBD2
v_gene: TRBV7-9
abundance: many
j_gene: TRBJ2-1
CDR3aa: CASSPGRTNEQFF
CDR3nt: TGTGCCAGCAGCCCCGGGAGGACGAATGAGCAGTTCTTC

d_gene: -
v_gene: TRBV27
abundance: many
j_gene: TRBJ1-1
CDR3aa: CASRSGGAGSTEAFF
CDR3nt: TGTGCCAGCAGGTCCGGGGGCGCGGGAAGCACTGAAGCTTTCTTT